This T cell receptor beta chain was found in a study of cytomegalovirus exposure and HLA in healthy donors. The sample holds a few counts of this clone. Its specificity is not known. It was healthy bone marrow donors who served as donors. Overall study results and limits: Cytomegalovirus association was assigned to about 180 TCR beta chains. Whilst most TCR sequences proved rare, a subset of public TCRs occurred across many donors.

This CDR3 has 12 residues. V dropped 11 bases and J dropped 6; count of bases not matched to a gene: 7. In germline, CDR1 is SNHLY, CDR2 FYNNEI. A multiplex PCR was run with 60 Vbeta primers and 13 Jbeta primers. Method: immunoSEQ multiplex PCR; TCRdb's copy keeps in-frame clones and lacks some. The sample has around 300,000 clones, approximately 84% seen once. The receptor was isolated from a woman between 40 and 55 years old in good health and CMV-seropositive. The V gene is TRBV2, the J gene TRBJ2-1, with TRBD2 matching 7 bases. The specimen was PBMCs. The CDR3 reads CAAREASNEQFF. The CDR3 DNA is TGTGCCGCACGGGAGGCGAGCAATGAGCAGTTCTTC.